The rows below give T cell receptor beta chains drawn from one sample of a study of CD8 T cells in Susac syndrome. Using its own MiXCR run on the immunoSEQ multiplex PCR reads, TCRdb lists one record per CDR3 protein. Among around 230,000 distinct CDR3 sequences, 95% were seen once, and the ten largest hold about 0.091%. The sample taken for sequencing was CD4+ T cells from PBMCs. These receptors were taken from a human donor with multiple sclerosis. CDR3s include the opening cysteine and the closing phenylalanine or tryptophan. Fields, in order: CDR3 DNA, CDR3 protein, V gene, J gene, D gene, clone size. A D gene is named only where the DNA matches it firmly. Clone sizes are given selectively: once, few, many, or a class where the clone is expanded.

CDR3 DNA: TGTGCCAGCAGCCCCGAGTTACTAGCGGGGGGAAACAATGAGCAGTTCTTC; CDR3 protein: CASSPELLAGGNNEQFF; V gene: TRBV7-3; J gene: TRBJ2-1; D gene: TRBD2; clone size: NA
CDR3 DNA: TGCAGCGTTGAAGGGTGGAAAGAGACCCAGTACTTC; CDR3 protein: CSVEGWKETQYF; V gene: TRBV29-1; J gene: TRBJ2-5; D gene: NA; clone size: NA
CDR3 DNA: TGTGCCACCAGTGCCGGGACAGCCAGTGCAGATACGCAGTATTTT; CDR3 protein: CATSAGTASADTQYF; V gene: TRBV24-1; J gene: TRBJ2-3; D gene: TRBD1; clone size: NA
CDR3 DNA: TGTGCCAGCAGCTTATCTAGCGGGAGGTACAATGAGCAGTTCTTC; CDR3 protein: CASSLSSGRYNEQFF; V gene: TRBV7-2; J gene: TRBJ2-1; D gene: TRBD2; clone size: NA
CDR3 DNA: TGCAGCGTTGAAGATATTATTCGAGGTCTCCAAGAGACCCAGTACTTC; CDR3 protein: CSVEDIIRGLQETQYF; V gene: TRBV29-1; J gene: TRBJ2-5; D gene: NA; clone size: NA
CDR3 DNA: TGCAGTGCTAGTGACAGGGGGCAGAATTCACCCCTCCACTTT; CDR3 protein: CSASDRGQNSPLHF; V gene: TRBV20-1; J gene: TRBJ1-6; D gene: TRBD1; clone size: NA
CDR3 DNA: TGTGCCACCAGAGGACTCACCGGGGAGCTGTTTTTT; CDR3 protein: CATRGLTGELFF; V gene: TRBV24-1; J gene: TRBJ2-2; D gene: NA; clone size: NA
CDR3 DNA: TGCAGCGTTAACAGGGGACCCGACCAAGAGACCCAGTACTTC; CDR3 protein: CSVNRGPDQETQYF; V gene: TRBV29-1; J gene: TRBJ2-5; D gene: TRBD1; clone size: NA
CDR3 DNA: TGTGCCAGCAGTGAAGACGGACTAGCGGTTATCAATGAGCAGTTCTTC; CDR3 protein: CASSEDGLAVINEQFF; V gene: TRBV2; J gene: TRBJ2-1; D gene: TRBD2; clone size: NA
CDR3 DNA: TGTGCCAGCTGGAGGCGGGATACAGATACGCAGTATTTT; CDR3 protein: CASWRRDTDTQYF; V gene: TRBV12-3/TRBV12-4; J gene: TRBJ2-3; D gene: NA; clone size: NA
CDR3 DNA: TGCAGCGTTGGACAGGGTTACAATGAGCAGTTCTTC; CDR3 protein: CSVGQGYNEQFF; V gene: TRBV29-1; J gene: TRBJ2-1; D gene: TRBD1; clone size: NA
CDR3 DNA: TGTGCCAGCAGCTTATTTGAGGATTCACCCCTCCACTTT; CDR3 protein: CASSLFEDSPLHF; V gene: TRBV7-2; J gene: TRBJ1-6; D gene: NA; clone size: NA
CDR3 DNA: TGTGCCAGCAGCCAAGTAGGGGAGGGCCGAGGGACCCAGTACTTC; CDR3 protein: CASSQVGEGRGTQYF; V gene: TRBV3-1; J gene: TRBJ2-5; D gene: TRBD2; clone size: NA
CDR3 DNA: TGTGCCAGCAGCCAAAATCAGGGCGGGGAGACCCAGTACTTC; CDR3 protein: CASSQNQGGETQYF; V gene: TRBV11-3; J gene: TRBJ2-5; D gene: NA; clone size: few
CDR3 DNA: TGTGCCAGCAGCTCGGGACAGTTCAATCAGCCCCAGCATTTT; CDR3 protein: CASSSGQFNQPQHF; V gene: TRBV3-1; J gene: TRBJ1-5; D gene: TRBD1; clone size: NA
CDR3 DNA: TGCAGTGCTTGCCCTCCACCCACCTACGAGCAGTACTTC; CDR3 protein: CSACPPPTYEQYF; V gene: TRBV20-1; J gene: TRBJ2-7; D gene: NA; clone size: NA
CDR3 DNA: TGCAGTGCTAGAGAACAGGGGGGTGGCTACACCTTC; CDR3 protein: CSAREQGGGYTF; V gene: TRBV20-1; J gene: TRBJ1-2; D gene: TRBD1; clone size: NA
CDR3 DNA: TGCAGTGCTAGCATAGCGGGAGGGTACAATGAGCAGTTCTTC; CDR3 protein: CSASIAGGYNEQFF; V gene: TRBV20-1; J gene: TRBJ2-1; D gene: TRBD2; clone size: once
CDR3 DNA: TGTGCCAGCAGTTTATTTCAGGGTCATGAGCAGTTCTTC; CDR3 protein: CASSLFQGHEQFF; V gene: TRBV12-3/TRBV12-4; J gene: TRBJ2-1; D gene: NA; clone size: NA
CDR3 DNA: TGTGCCAGCAGCCAAGGGAAGGGGAGAGCTTTCTTT; CDR3 protein: CASSQGKGRAFF; V gene: TRBV3-1; J gene: TRBJ1-1; D gene: NA; clone size: NA
CDR3 DNA: TGTGCCAGCAGCTTAGCCCAATCCGGGACTAGTATCGAGCAGTACTTC; CDR3 protein: CASSLAQSGTSIEQYF; V gene: TRBV7-2; J gene: TRBJ2-7; D gene: TRBD2; clone size: NA
CDR3 DNA: TGTGCCAGCAGCTCCTTAGCGGGGGGGATCACAGATACGCAGTATTTT; CDR3 protein: CASSSLAGGITDTQYF; V gene: TRBV7-2; J gene: TRBJ2-3; D gene: TRBD2; clone size: NA
CDR3 DNA: TGTGCCAGCAGTTACCAACGAGTAGGCGAGCAGTACTTC; CDR3 protein: CASSYQRVGEQYF; V gene: TRBV2; J gene: TRBJ2-7; D gene: NA; clone size: NA
CDR3 DNA: TGTGCCAGCAGTGGAAGGGCAGGGATCGACTATGGCTACACCTTC; CDR3 protein: CASSGRAGIDYGYTF; V gene: TRBV25-1; J gene: TRBJ1-2; D gene: NA; clone size: NA
CDR3 DNA: TGCAGCGTTGACGGACAGGGGGCCACAGCGGGATACAATGAGCAGTTCTTC; CDR3 protein: CSVDGQGATAGYNEQFF; V gene: TRBV29-1; J gene: TRBJ2-1; D gene: TRBD1; clone size: once
CDR3 DNA: TGCAGCGTTGGAGGGGACAGCTGGAATCAGCCCCAGCATTTT; CDR3 protein: CSVGGDSWNQPQHF; V gene: TRBV29-1; J gene: TRBJ1-5; D gene: TRBD1; clone size: NA
CDR3 DNA: TGCAGTGCTTGGCTAGCGGCCGGCACAGATACGCAGTATTTT; CDR3 protein: CSAWLAAGTDTQYF; V gene: TRBV20-1; J gene: TRBJ2-3; D gene: TRBD2; clone size: NA
CDR3 DNA: TGTGCCAGCAGCCTCTCCCCCGGACGGCGGCTGCATTTT; CDR3 protein: CASSLSPGRRLHF; V gene: TRBV7-9; J gene: TRBJ1-5; D gene: NA; clone size: NA
CDR3 DNA: TGCAGTGCTAGAAGACAGGGTTTAAACAATCAGCCCCAGCATTTT; CDR3 protein: CSARRQGLNNQPQHF; V gene: TRBV20-1; J gene: TRBJ1-5; D gene: TRBD1; clone size: NA
CDR3 DNA: TGCAGCGTCGCGAGCGCAGATACGCAGTATTTT; CDR3 protein: CSVASADTQYF; V gene: TRBV29-1; J gene: TRBJ2-3; D gene: NA; clone size: NA
CDR3 DNA: TGTGCCAGCAGCCCAGGCGGGGCAACCAAAAACATTCAGTACTTC; CDR3 protein: CASSPGGATKNIQYF; V gene: TRBV7-2; J gene: TRBJ2-4; D gene: NA; clone size: NA
CDR3 DNA: TGTGCCAGCAGGAAGGGCGGTGACTACGAGCAGTACTTC; CDR3 protein: CASRKGGDYEQYF; V gene: TRBV6-6; J gene: TRBJ2-7; D gene: NA; clone size: NA